The 3 T cell receptor beta chains reported below all come from one sample, sequenced in a study of blood T cell repertoires in COVID-19. The method was immunoSEQ multiplex PCR; TCRdb's version includes in-frame clones alone and lacks a portion of them. Among about 180,000 clones listed, approximately 85% were seen once. Input material: PBMCs or T cells enriched from blood (not recorded which). The receptors were gathered from a middle-aged man who had recovered from COVID-19.

The rearrangement joins TRBV6-6 to TRBJ1-1; TRBD1 aligns across 10 bases. Looked up from germline, CDR1 is MNHNY and CDR2 is SVGAGI (reference sequence). With V trimmed by 3 bases and J by 5 bases, 6 bases remained unmatched. The CDR3 runs to 15 residues. Written as DNA, the CDR3 is TGTGCCAGCAGTTATAGCGACAGGGGGCCGACTGAAGCTTTCTTT. The encoded protein is CASSYSDRGPTEAFF.

The chain couples TRBV11-3 to TRBJ2-5; no reliable D call. The length of the CDR3 is 14 residues. The V gene's germline CDR1 is SGHNT and CDR2 YENEEA. The V end was cut by 6 bases, the J end by 4 bases, with 15 bases between. The chain's CDR3 is CASSYDSGGETQYF. The CDR3, as DNA: TGTGCCAGCAGTTACGATTCCGGCGGAGAGACCCAGTACTTC. Looking up the rest from reference TRBV11-3 and TRBJ2-5 gives the full variable domain: EAGVVQSPRYKIIEKKQPVAFWCNPISGHNTLYWYLQNLGQGPELLIRYENEEAVDDSQLPKDRFSAERLKGVDSTLKIQPAELGDSAVYLCASSYDSGGETQYFGPGTRLLVL.

The V call is TRBV3-1 (or the pseudogene TRBV3-2), the J call TRBJ2-1, with 9 bases lining up with TRBD2. The germline CDR1 and CDR2 sequences are LGHDT and YNNKEL (reference sequence). The CDR3 covers 16 residues. With 1 base clipped from V and 3 bases from J, the junction kept 4 bases outside the gene matches. The CDR3 coding sequence is TGTGCCAGCAGCCAAGCTGGCGGGAGGGGCTACAATGAGCAGTTCTTC. It specifies CASSQAGGRGYNEQFF.